This T cell receptor beta chain was recovered during a study of cytomegalovirus exposure and HLA in healthy donors. V lost 4 bases and J lost 7, with 22 bases in between. The CDR3 has 16 residues. CDR1 and CDR2 (germline): MNHEY, SVGAGI. The primer mix had 60 Vbeta and 13 Jbeta primers. Libraries were prepared by immunoSEQ multiplex PCR; TCRdb keeps only in-frame clonotypes and omits some of them. The repertoire includes approximately 220,000 clones, approximately 81% of them detected once, and 2.5% to 3% sits in the top ten. This TCR derives from a man aged 25-45 years in good health and CMV-seronegative. The sequenced sample consisted of PBMCs. The J gene is TRBJ1-2, the V gene TRBV6-5; D may be TRBD1 (6 bases). CDR3: CASSWGGGGQGRGYTF. The CDR3, as DNA: TGTGCCAGCAGTTGGGGGGGCGGGGGGCAGGGACGTGGCTACACCTTC.